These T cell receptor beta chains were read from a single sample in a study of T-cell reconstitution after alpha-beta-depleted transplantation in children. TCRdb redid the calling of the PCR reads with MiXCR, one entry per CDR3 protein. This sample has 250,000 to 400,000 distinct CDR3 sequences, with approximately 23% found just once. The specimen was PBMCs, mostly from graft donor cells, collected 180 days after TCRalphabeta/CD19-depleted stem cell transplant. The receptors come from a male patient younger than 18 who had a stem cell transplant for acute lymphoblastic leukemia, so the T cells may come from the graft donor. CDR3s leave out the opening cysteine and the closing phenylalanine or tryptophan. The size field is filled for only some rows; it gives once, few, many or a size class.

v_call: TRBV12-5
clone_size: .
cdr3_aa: ASNRGEWIYEQY

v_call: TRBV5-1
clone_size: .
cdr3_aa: ASGLARNTEAF

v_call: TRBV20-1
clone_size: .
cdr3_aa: SAARVGSSYNEQF

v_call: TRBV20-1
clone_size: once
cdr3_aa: SARRLAGGETQY

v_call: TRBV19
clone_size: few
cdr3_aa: ASSIPRASANEQF

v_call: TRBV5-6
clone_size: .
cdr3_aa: ASSPGRGFDNEQF

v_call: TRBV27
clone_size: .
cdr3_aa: ASRGEAGGGQETQY

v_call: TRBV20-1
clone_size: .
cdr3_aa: SASRQVLGGIIAEAF

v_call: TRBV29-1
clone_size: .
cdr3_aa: SVGPRDRGNEQY

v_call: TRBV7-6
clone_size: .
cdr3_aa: ASSLGTTINYGYT

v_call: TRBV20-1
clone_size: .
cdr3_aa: SARGTLSDIQY

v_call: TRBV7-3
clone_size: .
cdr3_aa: ASSLGFGRLAGEREQF

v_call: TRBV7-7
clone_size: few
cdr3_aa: ASSAVRSADTQY

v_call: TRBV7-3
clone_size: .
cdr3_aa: ASSSGVHSTDTQH

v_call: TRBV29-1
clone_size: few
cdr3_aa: SVRTSGVYEQY